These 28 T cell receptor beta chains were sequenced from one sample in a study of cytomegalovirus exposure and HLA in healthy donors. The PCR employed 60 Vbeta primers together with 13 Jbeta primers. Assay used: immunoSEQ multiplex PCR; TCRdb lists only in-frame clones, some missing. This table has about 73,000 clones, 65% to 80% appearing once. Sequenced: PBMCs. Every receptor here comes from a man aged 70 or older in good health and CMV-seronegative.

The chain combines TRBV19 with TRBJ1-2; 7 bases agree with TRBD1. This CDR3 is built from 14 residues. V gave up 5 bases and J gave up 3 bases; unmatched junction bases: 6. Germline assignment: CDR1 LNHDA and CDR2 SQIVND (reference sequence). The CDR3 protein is CASSVTDRDYGYTF. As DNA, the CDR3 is TGTGCCAGTAGTGTAACCGACAGGGACTATGGCTACACCTTC.

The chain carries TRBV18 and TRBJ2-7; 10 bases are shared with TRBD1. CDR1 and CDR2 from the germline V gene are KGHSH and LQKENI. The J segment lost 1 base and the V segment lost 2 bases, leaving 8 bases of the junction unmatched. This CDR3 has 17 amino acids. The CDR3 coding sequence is TGTGCCAGCTCACCATTCAATCCGGGACAGGGGTCCTACGAGCAGTACTTC. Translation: CASSPFNPGQGSYEQYF.

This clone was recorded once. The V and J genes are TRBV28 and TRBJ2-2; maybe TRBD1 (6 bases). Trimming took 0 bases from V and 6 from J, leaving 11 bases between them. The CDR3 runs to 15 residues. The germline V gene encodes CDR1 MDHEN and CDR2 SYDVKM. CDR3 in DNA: TGTGCCAGCAGTTTATGGCTACAGGGTGCCGGGGAGCTGTTTTTT. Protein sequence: CASSLWLQGAGELFF.

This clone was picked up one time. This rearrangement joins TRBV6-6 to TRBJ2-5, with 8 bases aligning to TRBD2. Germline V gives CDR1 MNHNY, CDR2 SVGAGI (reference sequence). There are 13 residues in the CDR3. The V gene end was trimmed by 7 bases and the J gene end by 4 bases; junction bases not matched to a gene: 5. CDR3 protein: CASNLAGGETQYF. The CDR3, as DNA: TGTGCCAGCAACCTCGCGGGGGGAGAGACCCAGTACTTC.

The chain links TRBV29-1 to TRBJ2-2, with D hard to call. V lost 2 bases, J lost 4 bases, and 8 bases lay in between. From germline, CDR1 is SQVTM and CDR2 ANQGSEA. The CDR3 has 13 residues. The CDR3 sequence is CSVELFLTGELFF. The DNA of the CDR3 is TGCAGCGTTGAACTCTTCCTCACCGGGGAGCTGTTTTTT.

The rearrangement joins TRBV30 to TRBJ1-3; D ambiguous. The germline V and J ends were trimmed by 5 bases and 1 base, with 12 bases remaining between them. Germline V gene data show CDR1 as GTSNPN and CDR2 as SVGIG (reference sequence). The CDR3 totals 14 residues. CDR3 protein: CAWALRESGNTIYF. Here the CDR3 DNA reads TGTGCCTGGGCCCTACGAGAGTCTGGAAACACCATATATTTT.

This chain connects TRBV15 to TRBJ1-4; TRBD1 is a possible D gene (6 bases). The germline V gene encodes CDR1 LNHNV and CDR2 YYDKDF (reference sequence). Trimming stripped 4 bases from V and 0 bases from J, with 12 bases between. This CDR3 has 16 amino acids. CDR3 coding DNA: TGTGCCACCAGCACCTGGGACACTTCAACTAATGAAAAACTGTTTTTT. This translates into CATSTWDTSTNEKLFF.

CDR3 bases: TGTGCCAGCAGTCCCTCCTTGTACGAGCAGTACTTC. Translated: CASSPSLYEQYF. V and J are TRBV6-6 and TRBJ2-7; D ambiguous. The V gene's germline CDR1 is MNHNY and CDR2 SVGAGI (reference sequence). V lost 5 bases to trimming and J lost 4 bases, with 9 bases between them. The length of the CDR3 is 12 residues.

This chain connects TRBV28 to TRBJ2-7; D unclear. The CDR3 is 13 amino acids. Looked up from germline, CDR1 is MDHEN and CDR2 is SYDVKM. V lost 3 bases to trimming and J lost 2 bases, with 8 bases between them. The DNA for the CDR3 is TGTGCCAGCAGTTTCAGGTCACCCTACGAGCAGTACTTC. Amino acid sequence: CASSFRSPYEQYF.

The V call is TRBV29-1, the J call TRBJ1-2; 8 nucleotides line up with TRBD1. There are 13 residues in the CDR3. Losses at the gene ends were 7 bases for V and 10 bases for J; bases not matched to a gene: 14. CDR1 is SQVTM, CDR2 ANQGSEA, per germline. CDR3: CSALRGEDRDYTF. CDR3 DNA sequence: TGCAGCGCCCTTCGGGGCGAGGACAGGGACTACACCTTC.

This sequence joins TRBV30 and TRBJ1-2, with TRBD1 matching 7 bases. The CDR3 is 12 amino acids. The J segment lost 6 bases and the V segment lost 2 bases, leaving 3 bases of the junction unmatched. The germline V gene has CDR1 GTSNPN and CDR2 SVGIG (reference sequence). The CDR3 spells CAWSLGQDGYTF. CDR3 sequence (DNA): TGTGCCTGGAGTTTAGGACAGGATGGCTACACCTTC.

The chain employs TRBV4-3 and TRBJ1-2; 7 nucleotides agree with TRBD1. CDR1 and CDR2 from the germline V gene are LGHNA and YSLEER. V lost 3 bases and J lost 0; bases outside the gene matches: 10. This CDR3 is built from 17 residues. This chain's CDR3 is CASSHSPTGQTNYGYTF. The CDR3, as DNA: TGCGCCAGCAGCCATTCCCCAACGGGACAGACTAACTATGGCTACACCTTC.

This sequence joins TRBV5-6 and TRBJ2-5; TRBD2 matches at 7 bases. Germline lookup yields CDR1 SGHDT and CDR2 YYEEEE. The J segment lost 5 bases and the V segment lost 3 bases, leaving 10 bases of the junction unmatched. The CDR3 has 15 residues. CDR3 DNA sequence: TGTGCCAGCAGCTGGAGGAGCGGGGTAAGGGAGACCCAGTACTTC. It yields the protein CASSWRSGVRETQYF. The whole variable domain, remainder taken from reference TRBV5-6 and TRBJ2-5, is DAGVTQSPTHLIKTRGQQVTLRCSPKSGHDTVSWYQQALGQGPQFIFQYYEEEERQRGNFPDRFSGHQFPNYSSELNVNALLLGDSALYLCASSWRSGVRETQYFGPGTRLLVL.

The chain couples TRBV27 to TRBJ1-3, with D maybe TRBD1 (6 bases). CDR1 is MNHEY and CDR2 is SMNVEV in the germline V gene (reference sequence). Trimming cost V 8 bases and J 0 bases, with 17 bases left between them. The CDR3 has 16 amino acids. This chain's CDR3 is CASRPRQVNSGNTIYF. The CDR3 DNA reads TGTGCCAGCCGACCTCGACAGGTTAACTCTGGAAACACCATATATTTT.

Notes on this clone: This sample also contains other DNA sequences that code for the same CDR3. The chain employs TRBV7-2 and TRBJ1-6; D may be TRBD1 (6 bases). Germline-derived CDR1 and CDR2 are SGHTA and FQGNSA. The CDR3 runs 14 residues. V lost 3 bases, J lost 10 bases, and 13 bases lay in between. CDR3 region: CASSLQGSGSPLHF. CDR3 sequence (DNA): TGTGCCAGCAGCTTGCAGGGGTCCGGGTCACCCCTCCACTTT.

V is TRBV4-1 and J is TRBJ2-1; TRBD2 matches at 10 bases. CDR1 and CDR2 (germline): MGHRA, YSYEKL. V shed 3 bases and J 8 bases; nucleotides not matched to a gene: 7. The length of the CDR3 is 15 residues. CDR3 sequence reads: CASSHPLAGGDEQFF. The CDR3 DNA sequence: TGCGCCAGCAGCCACCCATTAGCGGGAGGAGATGAGCAGTTCTTC.

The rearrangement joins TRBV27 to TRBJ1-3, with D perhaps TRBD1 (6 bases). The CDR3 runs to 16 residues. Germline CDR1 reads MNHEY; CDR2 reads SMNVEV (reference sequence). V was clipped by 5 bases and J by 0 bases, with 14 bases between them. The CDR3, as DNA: TGTGCCAGCAGTCCTGCGACAGGCTACTCTGGAAACACCATATATTTT. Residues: CASSPATGYSGNTIYF.

This CDR3 is CATGVRPTDTQYF. For the CDR3, the DNA is TGTGCCACCGGGGTTCGGCCCACAGATACGCAGTATTTT. This chain joins TRBV19 and TRBJ2-3; tentative D call: TRBD2 (5 bases). The CDR3 is 13 amino acids. V was trimmed by 10 bases and J by 2 bases, leaving 13 bases between them. Germline CDR1 and CDR2: LNHDA and SQIVND (reference sequence).

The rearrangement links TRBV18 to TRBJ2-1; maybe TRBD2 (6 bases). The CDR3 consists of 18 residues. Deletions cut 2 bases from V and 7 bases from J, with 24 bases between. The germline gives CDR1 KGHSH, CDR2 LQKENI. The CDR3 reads CASSPLGPGVGSMNEQFF. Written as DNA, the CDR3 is TGTGCCAGCTCACCATTGGGTCCGGGAGTCGGTTCGATGAATGAGCAGTTCTTC.

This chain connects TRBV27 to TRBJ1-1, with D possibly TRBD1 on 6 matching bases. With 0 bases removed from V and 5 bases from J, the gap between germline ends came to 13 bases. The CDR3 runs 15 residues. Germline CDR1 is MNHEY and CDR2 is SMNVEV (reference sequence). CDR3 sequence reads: CASSLSGRGVTEAFF. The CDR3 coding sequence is TGTGCCAGCAGTTTATCGGGCAGGGGAGTTACTGAAGCTTTCTTT.

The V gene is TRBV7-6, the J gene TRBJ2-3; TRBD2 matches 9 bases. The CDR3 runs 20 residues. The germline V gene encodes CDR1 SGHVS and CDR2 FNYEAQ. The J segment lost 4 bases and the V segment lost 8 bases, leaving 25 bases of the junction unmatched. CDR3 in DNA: TGTGCCAGCGGAACACAGGGCGGGGGGGCCTCTTGGCTTGGGGCAGATACGCAGTATTTT. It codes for CASGTQGGGASWLGADTQYF.

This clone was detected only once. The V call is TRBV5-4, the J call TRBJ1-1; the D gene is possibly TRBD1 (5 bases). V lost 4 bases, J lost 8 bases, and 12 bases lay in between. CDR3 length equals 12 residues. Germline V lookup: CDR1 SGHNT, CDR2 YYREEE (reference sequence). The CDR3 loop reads CASSNRQREAFF. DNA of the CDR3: TGTGCCAGCAGCAACCGACAGAGAGAAGCTTTCTTT. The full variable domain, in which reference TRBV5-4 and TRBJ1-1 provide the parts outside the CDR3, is ETGVTQSPTHLIKTRGQQVTLRCSSQSGHNTVSWYQQALGQGPQFIFQYYREEENGRGNFPPRFSGLQFPNYSSELNVNALELDDSALYLCASSNRQREAFFGQGTRLTVV.

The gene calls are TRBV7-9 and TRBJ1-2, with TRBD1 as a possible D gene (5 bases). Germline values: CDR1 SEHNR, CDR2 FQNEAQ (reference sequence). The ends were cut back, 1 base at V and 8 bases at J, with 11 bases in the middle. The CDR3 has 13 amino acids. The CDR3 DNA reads TGTGCCAGCAGCTTAGTAGGGCGGGACGGCTACACCTTC. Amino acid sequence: CASSLVGRDGYTF.

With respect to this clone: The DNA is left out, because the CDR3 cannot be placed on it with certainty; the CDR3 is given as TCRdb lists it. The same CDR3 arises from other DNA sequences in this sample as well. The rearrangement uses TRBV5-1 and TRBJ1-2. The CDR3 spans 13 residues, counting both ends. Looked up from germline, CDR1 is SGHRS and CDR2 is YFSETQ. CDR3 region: CASSSSSNYGYTF.

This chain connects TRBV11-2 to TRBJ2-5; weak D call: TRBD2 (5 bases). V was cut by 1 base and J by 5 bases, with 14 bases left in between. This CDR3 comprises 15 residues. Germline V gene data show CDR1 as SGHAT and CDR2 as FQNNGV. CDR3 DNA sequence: TGTGCCAGCAGCTTAGGCCCAACGGGGAAGGAGACCCAGTACTTC. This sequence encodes CASSLGPTGKETQYF.

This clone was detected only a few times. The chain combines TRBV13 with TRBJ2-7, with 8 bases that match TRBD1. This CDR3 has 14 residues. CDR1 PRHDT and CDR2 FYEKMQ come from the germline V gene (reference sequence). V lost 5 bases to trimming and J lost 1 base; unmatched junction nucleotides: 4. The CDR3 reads CASSPGQASYEQYF. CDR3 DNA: TGTGCCAGCAGCCCGGGACAGGCGTCCTACGAGCAGTACTTC.

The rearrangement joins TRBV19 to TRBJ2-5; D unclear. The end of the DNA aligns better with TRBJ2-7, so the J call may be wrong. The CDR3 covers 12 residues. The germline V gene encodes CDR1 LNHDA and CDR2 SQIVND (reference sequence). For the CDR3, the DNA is TGTGCCAGTAGTATAGGAGGCTACGAGCAGTACTTC. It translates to CASSIGGYEQYF.

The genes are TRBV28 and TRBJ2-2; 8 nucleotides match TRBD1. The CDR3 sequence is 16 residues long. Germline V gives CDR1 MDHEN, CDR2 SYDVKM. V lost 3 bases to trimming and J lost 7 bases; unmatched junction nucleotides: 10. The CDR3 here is CASSFRGQGAFGELFF. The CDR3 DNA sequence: TGTGCCAGCAGTTTTAGGGGGCAGGGGGCATTCGGGGAGCTGTTTTTT.